The 2 T cell receptor beta chains below all came from one sample that was sequenced in a study of brain T cells in children with intractable seizures. Time point meaning: blood from clinic visit 5 months post-surgery; TSC patient then seizure free. The repertoire was sequenced with immunoSEQ multiplex PCR; TCRdb's copy has only in-frame clones and lacks some. The sample lists about 340,000 clones, over 85% occurring once. Sequencing was performed on peripheral blood, taken 4 to 5 months after surgery. These receptors were taken from a boy under three years old with tuberous sclerosis and intractable seizures.

V and J are TRBV24-1 and TRBJ1-5; D possibly corresponds to TRBD1 (5 bases). Trimming took off 0 bases at V and 3 bases at J, with 14 bases between the two ends. The CDR3 is 17 amino acids. Germline V CDR1 and CDR2: KGHDR, SFDVKD. The CDR3 region is CATSDLSRGVINQPQHF. DNA of the CDR3: TGTGCCACCAGTGATTTGTCTCGGGGGGTGATCAATCAGCCCCAGCATTTT.

V gene TRBV4-1 combines with J gene TRBJ2-1; 9 nucleotides align to TRBD2. The length of the CDR3 is 15 residues. The germline V gene has CDR1 MGHRA and CDR2 YSYEKL. The trim removed 1 base at V and 7 bases at J, leaving 5 bases unmatched. The CDR3 nucleotides read TGCGCCAGCAGCCAAGTAGCGGGAGCGGGGAATGAGCAGTTCTTC. This encodes CASSQVAGAGNEQFF.